This T cell receptor (beta chain) appears in the sequencing data of a study of blood T cell repertoires in COVID-19. Across the whole study: Samples taken during acute and convalescent COVID-19 were collected in the United States, Italy and Spain.

Germline CDR1 reads MNHNY; CDR2 reads SVGAGI (reference sequence). The V segment lost 0 bases and the J segment 5 bases; nucleotides outside the gene matches: 5. CDR3 length: 15 amino acids. Libraries were prepared by immunoSEQ multiplex PCR; TCRdb keeps only in-frame clonotypes and omits some of them. The table shows some 180,000 clones, with roughly 84% occurring only once. The sequenced sample consisted of peripheral blood. The chain combines TRBV6-6 with TRBJ2-3, with 7 positions matching TRBD2. This receptor was obtained from a woman aged 40-49 years with COVID-19, enrolled during active disease. CDR3 protein: CASSYSLGGRDTQYF. The CDR3 DNA is TGTGCCAGCAGTTACTCGTTGGGGGGGAGAGATACGCAGTATTTT.